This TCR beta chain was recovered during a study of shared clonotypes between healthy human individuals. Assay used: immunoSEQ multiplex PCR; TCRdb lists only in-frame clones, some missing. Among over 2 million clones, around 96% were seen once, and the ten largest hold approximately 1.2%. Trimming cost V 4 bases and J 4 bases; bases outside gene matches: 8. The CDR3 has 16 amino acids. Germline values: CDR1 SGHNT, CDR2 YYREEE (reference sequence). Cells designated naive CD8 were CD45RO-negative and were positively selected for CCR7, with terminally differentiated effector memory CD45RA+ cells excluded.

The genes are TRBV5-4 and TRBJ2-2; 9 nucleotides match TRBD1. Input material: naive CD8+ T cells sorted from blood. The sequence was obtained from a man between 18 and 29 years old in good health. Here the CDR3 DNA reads TGTGCCAGCAGCGGGGACAGGGTTTGGGGCACCGGGGAGCTGTTTTTT. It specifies CASSGDRVWGTGELFF.